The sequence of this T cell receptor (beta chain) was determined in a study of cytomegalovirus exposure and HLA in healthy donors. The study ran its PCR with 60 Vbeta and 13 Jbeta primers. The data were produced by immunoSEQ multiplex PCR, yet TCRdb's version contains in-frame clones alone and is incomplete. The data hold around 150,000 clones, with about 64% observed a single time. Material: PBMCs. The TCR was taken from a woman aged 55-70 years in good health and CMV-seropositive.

This chain's CDR3 is CASRSGLAELVTDTQYF. CDR3 DNA: TGTGCCAGCAGGTCGGGACTAGCGGAGCTCGTCACAGATACGCAGTATTTT. The chain combines TRBV7-9 with TRBJ2-3; 11 bases align to TRBD2. The V gene's germline CDR1 is SEHNR and CDR2 FQNEAQ (reference sequence). V lost 6 bases and J lost 2; bases outside the gene matches: 10. There are 17 residues in the CDR3.